These 7 T cell receptor beta chains were all obtained from the same sample, sequenced in a study of Ad26.COV2.S vaccination and SARS-CoV-2 variants. Profiling relied on immunoSEQ multiplex PCR, and the TCRdb table lists in-frame clones only, not all of them. In the table there are some 520,000 clones, 87% of which are singletons. Sample treatment: roughly 18 received Ad26.COV2.S at low or high dose, single or two shots; several received placebo; per-sample allocation not given. Sampling took place 63 days after the first vaccine or placebo injection. Sequencing used peripheral blood, obtained in a trial of Ad26.COV2.S vaccine versus placebo. The origin of the receptors is a person between 18 and 65 years old who received the Ad26.COV2.S COVID-19 vaccine or a placebo.

The chain couples TRBV30 to TRBJ1-1, with unresolved D. V was shortened by 0 bases and J by 2 bases, with 7 bases between the two germline ends. From germline, CDR1 is GTSNPN and CDR2 SVGIG (reference sequence). CDR3 length: 13 amino acids. The CDR3 loop is CAWSVGRNTEAFF. The CDR3 coding sequence is TGTGCCTGGAGTGTAGGTCGTAACACTGAAGCTTTCTTT.

This clone was counted a few times. V gene TRBV7-2 combines with J gene TRBJ2-5; a possible D gene is TRBD2 (6 bases). V lost 3 bases and J lost 5, with 22 bases in between. The CDR3 extends over 17 amino acids. Germline-derived CDR1 and CDR2 are SGHTA and FQGNSA. The CDR3 spells CASSFGRGYPRGETQYF. In DNA, the CDR3 is TGTGCCAGCAGCTTCGGCCGGGGCTACCCCCGGGGGGAGACCCAGTACTTC.

This rearrangement joins TRBV5-1 to TRBJ2-2, with a tentative D call TRBD2 (6 bases). Trimming took 2 bases from V and 4 from J, leaving 12 bases between them. Germline V CDR1 and CDR2: SGHRS, YFSETQ. CDR3 size: 15 residues. The CDR3 bases are TGCGCCAGCAGCTTCTCGGGAGACGGCACCGGGGAGCTGTTTTTT. Its translation: CASSFSGDGTGELFF.

The rearrangement links TRBV14 to TRBJ1-1; D may be TRBD1 (6 bases). Germline V gene sequence: CDR1 SGHDN, CDR2 FVKESK. V was pared by 2 bases and J by 5 bases, with 15 bases between. The CDR3 spans 15 residues. The CDR3 nucleotides read TGTGCCAGCAGCCAAAAATTAGGGGGGACAACTGAAGCTTTCTTT. This encodes CASSQKLGGTTEAFF.

The gene calls are TRBV3-1 (or the pseudogene TRBV3-2) and TRBJ1-2, with D possibly being TRBD1 (6 bases). CDR3 length: 17 residues. Trimming cost V 0 bases and J 4 bases, with 18 bases left between them. Germline CDR1 and CDR2: LGHDT and YNNKEL (reference sequence). The CDR3 sequence: CASSQERGRNIFYGYTF. CDR3 in DNA: TGTGCCAGCAGCCAAGAAAGGGGGAGGAACATATTCTATGGCTACACCTTC.

This chain links TRBV24-1 with TRBJ2-3, with 8 bases matching TRBD2. The germline V gene has CDR1 KGHDR and CDR2 SFDVKD. CDR3 length: 17 residues. V gave up 5 bases and J gave up 2 bases; unmatched junction bases: 11. CDR3 region: CATSGGPGTSLTDTQYF. CDR3 coding DNA: TGTGCCACCAGTGGGGGTCCCGGGACTAGTCTCACAGATACGCAGTATTTT.

The CDR3, as DNA: TGTGCCAGCAGCTTGACTCCCCCCCTGGGACACCGAATCCCTAGCAATCAGCCCCAGCATTTT. Translating it yields CASSLTPPLGHRIPSNQPQHF. The chain recombines TRBV21-1 with TRBJ1-5; the table's D call, TRBD1, has no DNA check behind it. TRBV21-1 is shown as a pseudogene. The CDR3 consists of 21 residues.